The subject of this entry is one T cell receptor beta chain. Measured with immunoSEQ multiplex PCR; TCRdb has only the in-frame clones, and not every one. Seen here are 90,000 to 120,000 clones, around 79% observed once, and the top ten hold about 20%. This CDR3 region has 11 residues. Germline V CDR1 and CDR2: SNHLY, FYNNEI. V was trimmed by 3 bases and J by 13 bases, leaving 12 bases between them. The sample belongs to a study of blood T cell repertoires in COVID-19. About the study: PBMCs, B-cell-depleted T cells, or T cells were the source of the cDNA or gDNA that made up the material.

This TCR was recovered from a man between 70 and 80 years old with active or convalescent COVID-19. The gene calls are TRBV2 and TRBJ1-2, with D tentatively TRBD1 (5 bases). Sequenced material: peripheral blood. The CDR3 nucleotides read TGTGCCAGCAGTGAGGGCAGGGTCCCCACCTTC. Encoded protein: CASSEGRVPTF.